This T cell receptor (beta chain) came from a study of blood T cell repertoires in COVID-19. Study-wide context: PBMCs, B-cell-depleted T cells, or T cells were the source of the cDNA or gDNA that made up the material.

Germline V gene data show CDR1 as SNHLY and CDR2 as FYNNEI. V dropped 5 bases and J dropped 6; count of bases not matched to a gene: 9. The CDR3 has 15 residues. Sequencing used immunoSEQ multiplex PCR; TCRdb keeps in-frame clones, though not all of them. The table lists some 81,000 clones, 90% of them singletons. Sequenced: peripheral blood. This clonotype originated in a woman between 45 and 60 years old in a cohort sampled during active COVID-19. The chain carries TRBV2 and TRBJ2-3; 9 bases map to TRBD2. The CDR3 nucleotides read TGTGCCAGCAGTACTATGAGCGGGAGGAAGGATACGCAGTATTTT. Its protein is CASSTMSGRKDTQYF.